The 10 T cell receptor beta chains below were found in one sample sequenced in a study of T cell responses to AZD1222 COVID-19 vaccine. Here immunoSEQ multiplex PCR was the method, and the copy in TCRdb shows in-frame clones only, minus some. The data contain more than 85,000 clones, approximately 90% of them singletons. Specimen: peripheral blood, collected on day 0 of AZD1222 vaccination. The origin of the receptors is an adult in good health.

The rearrangement links TRBV19 to TRBJ1-2; no firm D call. The CDR3 sequence is 13 residues long. The V gene lost 6 bases and the J gene lost 7 bases, with 15 bases spanning the gap. Germline loops: CDR1 LNHDA, CDR2 SQIVND (reference sequence). CDR3 sequence: CASRGTATFGYTF. The DNA of the CDR3 is TGTGCCAGTAGGGGCACAGCAACATTTGGCTACACCTTC.

The chain joins TRBV4-3 to TRBJ2-7; D tentatively reads TRBD1 or TRBD2 (5 bases each). V lost 0 bases to trimming and J lost 4 bases, with 13 bases between them. CDR1 and CDR2 from the germline V gene are LGHNA and YSLEER. The CDR3 loop spans 15 amino acids. CDR3 in DNA: TGCGCCAGCAGCCAAGATGAAGGGGACCTATACGAGCAGTACTTC. The encoded protein is CASSQDEGDLYEQYF.

The chain uses TRBV19 and TRBJ1-5, with TRBD1 as a possible D gene (6 bases). The CDR3 is 14 amino acids. The V gene's germline CDR1 is LNHDA and CDR2 SQIVND (reference sequence). Trimming removed 3 bases at V and 6 bases at J, with 12 bases between. The CDR3 sequence: CASSILQGGQPQHF. DNA for the CDR3: TGTGCCAGTAGTATCTTACAGGGTGGTCAGCCCCAGCATTTT.

V and J are TRBV9 and TRBJ1-1; D call uncertain. Germline V gene sequence: CDR1 SGDLS, CDR2 YYNGEE. The V end was cut by 0 bases, the J end by 3 bases, with 15 bases between. There are 16 residues in the CDR3. The DNA of the CDR3 is TGTGCCAGCAGCGTAGTGGGTGGTAGTAGCGACACTGAAGCTTTCTTT. It translates to CASSVVGGSSDTEAFF.

The chain couples TRBV5-4 to TRBJ2-7; 8 bases are shared with TRBD1. Trimming at V came to 3 bases and at J to 7 bases, leaving 9 bases not matched to a gene. The germline gives CDR1 SGHNT, CDR2 YYREEE (reference sequence). The CDR3 covers 14 residues. CDR3 loop: CASSSYQGAREQYF. CDR3 nucleotides: TGTGCCAGCAGCTCATACCAGGGGGCGAGGGAGCAGTACTTC.

The chain links TRBV6-2 or TRBV6-3 to TRBJ1-5; D unclear. Trimming took off 4 bases at V and 0 bases at J, with 10 bases between the two ends. This CDR3 is 15 amino acids long. The V gene's germline CDR1 is MNHEY and CDR2 SVGEGT. CDR3 in DNA: TGTGCCAGCAGTTTCGGGGTTTATAGCAATCAGCCCCAGCATTTT. Amino acids: CASSFGVYSNQPQHF.

The chain has TRBV28 and TRBJ1-1; D might be TRBD1 (5 bases). The germline V and J ends were trimmed by 9 bases and 2 bases, with 28 bases remaining between them. This CDR3 has 18 residues. From germline, CDR1 is MDHEN and CDR2 SYDVKM. The CDR3: CASLSRDDHPDLNTEAFF. DNA for the CDR3: TGTGCCAGTCTAAGCCGGGACGACCACCCTGACCTTAACACTGAAGCTTTCTTT.

Here the CDR3 reads CASSATGQGGGNTIYF. CDR3 sequence (DNA): TGTGCCAGCAGTGCGACAGGACAGGGCGGCGGAAACACCATATATTTT. The V call is TRBV2, the J call TRBJ1-3, with 8 nucleotides matching TRBD1. Trimming cost V 4 bases and J 4 bases; bases outside gene matches: 9. The length of the CDR3 is 16 residues. The germline CDR1 and CDR2 sequences are SNHLY and FYNNEI.

The V call is TRBV5-6, the J call TRBJ1-2; 8 nucleotides agree with TRBD1. CDR3 length equals 15 residues. V gave up 1 base and J gave up 4 bases; unmatched junction bases: 6. CDR1 and CDR2 (germline): SGHDT, YYEEEE. This CDR3 is CASSLTGGRGYGYTF. The CDR3 nucleotides are TGTGCCAGCAGCTTGACAGGGGGAAGGGGCTATGGCTACACCTTC.

V gene TRBV5-4 combines with J gene TRBJ2-7; 7 positions match TRBD2. CDR1 is SGHNT and CDR2 is YYREEE in the germline V gene (reference sequence). V lost 5 bases and J lost 2; bases outside the gene matches: 7. The CDR3 totals 14 residues. CDR3 nucleotides: TGTGCCAGCAGTAAAGCGGGGCAGACCTACGAGCAGTACTTC. Encoded protein: CASSKAGQTYEQYF. Supplemented by reference TRBV5-4 and TRBJ2-7, the full variable domain reads ETGVTQSPTHLIKTRGQQVTLRCSSQSGHNTVSWYQQALGQGPQFIFQYYREEENGRGNFPPRFSGLQFPNYSSELNVNALELDDSALYLCASSKAGQTYEQYFGPGTRLTVT.